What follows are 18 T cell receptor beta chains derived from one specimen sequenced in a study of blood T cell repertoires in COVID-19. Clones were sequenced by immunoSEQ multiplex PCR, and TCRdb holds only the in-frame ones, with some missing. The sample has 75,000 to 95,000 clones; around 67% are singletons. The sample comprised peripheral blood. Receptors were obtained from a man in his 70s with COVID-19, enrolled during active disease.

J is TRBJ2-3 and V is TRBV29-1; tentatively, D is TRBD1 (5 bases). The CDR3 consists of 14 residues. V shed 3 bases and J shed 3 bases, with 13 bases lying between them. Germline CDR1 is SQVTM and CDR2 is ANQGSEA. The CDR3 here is CSVDLRGLTDTQYF. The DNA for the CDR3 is TGCAGCGTTGATCTTAGGGGTCTGACAGATACGCAGTATTTT.

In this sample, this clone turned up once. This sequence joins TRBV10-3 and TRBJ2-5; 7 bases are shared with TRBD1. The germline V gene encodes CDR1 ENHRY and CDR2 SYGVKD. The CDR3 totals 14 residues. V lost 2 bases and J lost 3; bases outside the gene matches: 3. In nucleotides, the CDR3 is TGTGCCATCAGTGAGCGAGGACAGGAAGAGACCCAGTACTTC. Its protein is CAISERGQEETQYF.

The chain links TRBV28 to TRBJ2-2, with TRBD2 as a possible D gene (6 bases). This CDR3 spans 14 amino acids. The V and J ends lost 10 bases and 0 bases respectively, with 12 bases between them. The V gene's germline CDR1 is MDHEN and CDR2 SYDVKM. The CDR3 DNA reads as TGTGCCACCGGAGCGGGCCCGAACACCGGGGAGCTGTTTTTT. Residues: CATGAGPNTGELFF. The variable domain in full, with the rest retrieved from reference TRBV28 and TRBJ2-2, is DVKVTQSSRYLVKRTGEKVFLECVQDMDHENMFWYRQDPGLGLRLIYFSYDVKMKEKGDIPEGYSVSREKKERFSLILESASTNQTSMYLCATGAGPNTGELFFGEGSRLTVL.

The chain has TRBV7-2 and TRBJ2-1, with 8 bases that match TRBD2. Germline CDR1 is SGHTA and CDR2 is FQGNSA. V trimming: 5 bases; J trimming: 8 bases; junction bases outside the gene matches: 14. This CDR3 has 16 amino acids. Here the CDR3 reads CASSEQGLDITHEQFF. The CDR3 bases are TGTGCCAGCAGCGAACAGGGACTAGATATTACTCATGAGCAGTTCTTC.

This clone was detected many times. CDR3 sequence (DNA): TGTGCCAGCAGCACCCCGACGTCGATCCGGGGTGGCTACACCTTC. Amino acid sequence: CASSTPTSIRGGYTF. The rearrangement links TRBV7-9 to TRBJ1-2; no definite D call. The V end was cut by 5 bases, the J end by 7 bases, with 20 bases between. The CDR3 is made up of 15 amino acids. CDR1 and CDR2 from the germline V gene are SEHNR and FQNEAQ (reference sequence).

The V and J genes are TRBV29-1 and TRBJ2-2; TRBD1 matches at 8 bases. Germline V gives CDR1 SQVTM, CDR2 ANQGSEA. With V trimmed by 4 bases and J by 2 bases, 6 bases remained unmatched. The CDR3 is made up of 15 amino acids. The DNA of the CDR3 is TGCAGCGTTGCAACCGGGACAGGAAACACCGGGGAGCTGTTTTTT. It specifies CSVATGTGNTGELFF.

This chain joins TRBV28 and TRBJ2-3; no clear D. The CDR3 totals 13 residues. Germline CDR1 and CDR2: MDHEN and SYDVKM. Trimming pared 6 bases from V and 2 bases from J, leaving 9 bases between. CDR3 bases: TGTGCCAGCAGAAGACAACTCACAGATACGCAGTATTTT. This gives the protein CASRRQLTDTQYF.

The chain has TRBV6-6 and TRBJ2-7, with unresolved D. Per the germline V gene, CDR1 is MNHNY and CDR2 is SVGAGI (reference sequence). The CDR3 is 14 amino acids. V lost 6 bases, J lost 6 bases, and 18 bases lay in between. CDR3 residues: CASSGGAGLVEQYF. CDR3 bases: TGTGCCAGCAGCGGTGGTGCCGGTTTGGTCGAGCAGTACTTC.

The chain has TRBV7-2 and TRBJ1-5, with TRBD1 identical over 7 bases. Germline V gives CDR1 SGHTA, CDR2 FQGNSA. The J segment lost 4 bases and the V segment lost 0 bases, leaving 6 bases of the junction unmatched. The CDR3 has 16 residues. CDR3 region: CASSLAPGTANQPQHF. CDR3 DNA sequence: TGTGCCAGCAGCTTAGCGCCGGGGACAGCTAATCAGCCCCAGCATTTT.

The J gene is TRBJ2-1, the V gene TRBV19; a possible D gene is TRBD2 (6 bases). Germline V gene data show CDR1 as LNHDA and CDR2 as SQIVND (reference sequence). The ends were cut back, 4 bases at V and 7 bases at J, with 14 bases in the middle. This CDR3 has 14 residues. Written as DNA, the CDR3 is TGTGCCAGTAGTAGTGGCGGGATGGTTAATGAGCAGTTCTTC. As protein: CASSSGGMVNEQFF. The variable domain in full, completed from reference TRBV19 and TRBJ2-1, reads DGGITQSPKYLFRKEGQNVTLSCEQNLNHDAMYWYRQDPGQGLRLIYYSQIVNDFQKGDIAEGYSVSREKKESFPLTVTSAQKNPTAFYLCASSSGGMVNEQFFGPGTRLTVL.

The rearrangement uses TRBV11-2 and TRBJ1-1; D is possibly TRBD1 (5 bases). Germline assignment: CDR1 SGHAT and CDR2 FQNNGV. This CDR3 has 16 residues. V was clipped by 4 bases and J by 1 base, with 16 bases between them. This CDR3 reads CASSSRPGGTNTEAFF. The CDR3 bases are TGTGCCAGCAGCTCCCGGCCGGGAGGGACGAACACTGAAGCTTTCTTT.

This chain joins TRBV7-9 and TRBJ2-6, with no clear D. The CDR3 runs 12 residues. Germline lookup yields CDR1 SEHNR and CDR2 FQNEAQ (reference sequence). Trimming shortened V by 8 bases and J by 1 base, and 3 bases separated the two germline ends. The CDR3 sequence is CASESGANVLTF. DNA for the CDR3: TGTGCCAGCGAGTCTGGGGCCAACGTCCTGACTTTC.

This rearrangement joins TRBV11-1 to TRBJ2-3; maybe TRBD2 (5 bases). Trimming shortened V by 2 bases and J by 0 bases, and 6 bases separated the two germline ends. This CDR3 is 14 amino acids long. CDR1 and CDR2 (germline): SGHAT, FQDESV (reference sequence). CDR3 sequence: CASSLRLSTDTQYF. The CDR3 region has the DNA TGTGCCAGCAGCTTAAGACTAAGCACAGATACGCAGTATTTT.

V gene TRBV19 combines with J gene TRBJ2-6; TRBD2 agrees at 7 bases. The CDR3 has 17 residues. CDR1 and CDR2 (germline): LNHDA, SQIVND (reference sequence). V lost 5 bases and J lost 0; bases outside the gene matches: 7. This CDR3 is CASSGGVADSGANVLTF. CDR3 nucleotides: TGTGCCAGTAGTGGGGGGGTCGCCGACTCTGGGGCCAACGTCCTGACTTTC.

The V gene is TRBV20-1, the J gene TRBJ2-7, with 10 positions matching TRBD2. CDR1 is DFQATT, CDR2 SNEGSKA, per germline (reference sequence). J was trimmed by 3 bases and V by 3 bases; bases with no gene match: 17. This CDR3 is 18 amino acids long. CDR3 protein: CSASSASGSGSSFYEQYF. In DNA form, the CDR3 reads TGCAGTGCTAGTTCCGCTAGCGGGAGTGGGAGTAGTTTCTACGAGCAGTACTTC.

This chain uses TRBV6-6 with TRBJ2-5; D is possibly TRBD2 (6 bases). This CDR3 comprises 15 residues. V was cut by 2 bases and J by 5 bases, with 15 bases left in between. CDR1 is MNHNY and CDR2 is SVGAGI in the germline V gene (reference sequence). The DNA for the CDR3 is TGTGCCAGCAGTTACGATACGGGAGTGAGGGAGACCCAGTACTTC. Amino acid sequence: CASSYDTGVRETQYF.

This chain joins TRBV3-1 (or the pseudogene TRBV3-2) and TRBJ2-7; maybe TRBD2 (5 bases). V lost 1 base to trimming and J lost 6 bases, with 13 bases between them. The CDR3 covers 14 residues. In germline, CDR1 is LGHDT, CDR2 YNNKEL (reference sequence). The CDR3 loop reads CASSQGRGRIEQYF. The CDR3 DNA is TGTGCCAGCAGCCAAGGGCGTGGGAGAATCGAGCAGTACTTC.

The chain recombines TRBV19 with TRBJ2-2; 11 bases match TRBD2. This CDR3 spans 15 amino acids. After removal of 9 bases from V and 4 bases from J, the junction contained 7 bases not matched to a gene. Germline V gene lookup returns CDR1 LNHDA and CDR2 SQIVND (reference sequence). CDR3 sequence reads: CASGTLAGGTGELFF. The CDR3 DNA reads TGTGCCAGCGGAACTCTAGCGGGAGGCACCGGGGAGCTGTTTTTT. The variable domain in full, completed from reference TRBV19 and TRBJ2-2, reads DGGITQSPKYLFRKEGQNVTLSCEQNLNHDAMYWYRQDPGQGLRLIYYSQIVNDFQKGDIAEGYSVSREKKESFPLTVTSAQKNPTAFYLCASGTLAGGTGELFFGEGSRLTVL.